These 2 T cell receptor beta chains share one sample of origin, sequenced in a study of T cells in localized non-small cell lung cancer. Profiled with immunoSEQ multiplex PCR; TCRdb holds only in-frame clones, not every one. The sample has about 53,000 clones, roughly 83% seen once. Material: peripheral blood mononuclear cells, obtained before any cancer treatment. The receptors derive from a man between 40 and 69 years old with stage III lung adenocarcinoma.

DNA of the CDR3: TGTGCCAGCAGCTTAGGGAGGGACAGGTCTGCTTTCTTT. This encodes CASSLGRDRSAFF. This chain joins TRBV11-2 and TRBJ1-1, with 8 bases identical to TRBD1. From germline, CDR1 is SGHAT and CDR2 FQNNGV. V dropped 1 base and J dropped 11; count of bases not matched to a gene: 6. The CDR3 runs to 13 residues.

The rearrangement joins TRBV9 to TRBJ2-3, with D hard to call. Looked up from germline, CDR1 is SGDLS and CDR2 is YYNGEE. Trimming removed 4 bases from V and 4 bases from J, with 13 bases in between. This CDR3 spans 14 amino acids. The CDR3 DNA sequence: TGTGCCAGCAGCCCCCCCACCGAGGCAGATACGCAGTATTTT. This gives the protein CASSPPTEADTQYF.